The TCR beta chain under discussion was sequenced for a study of human T cells and chemical hapten exposure. Time point described: pre-sensitization, week 0. The treatment here: therapeutic diphenylcyclopropenone sensitization with weekly scalp DPC. Unfractionated whole blood served as the source for total RNA extraction. This clonotype was recorded a few times. A single record per CDR3 protein comes from TCRdb applying MiXCR to the RACE reads. Of some 250,000 distinct CDR3 sequences detected, roughly 7.7% appear once; the ten largest clones hold approximately 1.2%. CDR3 length equals 14 residues. Germline values: CDR1 SGHNT, CDR2 YYREEE (reference sequence). V was trimmed by 4 bases and J by 2 bases, leaving 13 bases between them.

The receptor was derived from a man aged 18 to 29 with alopecia areata. Some clones in this sample may be carry-over from other donors' samples. The sequencing here drew on whole blood, taken in connection with sensitization to the hapten diphenylcyclopropenone (DPC). J is TRBJ2-7 and V is TRBV5-4; D might be TRBD2 (5 bases). The CDR3 sequence: CASSRGLATYEQYF. The CDR3 nucleotides are TGTGCCAGCAGCCGAGGACTGGCAACCTACGAGCAGTACTTC.